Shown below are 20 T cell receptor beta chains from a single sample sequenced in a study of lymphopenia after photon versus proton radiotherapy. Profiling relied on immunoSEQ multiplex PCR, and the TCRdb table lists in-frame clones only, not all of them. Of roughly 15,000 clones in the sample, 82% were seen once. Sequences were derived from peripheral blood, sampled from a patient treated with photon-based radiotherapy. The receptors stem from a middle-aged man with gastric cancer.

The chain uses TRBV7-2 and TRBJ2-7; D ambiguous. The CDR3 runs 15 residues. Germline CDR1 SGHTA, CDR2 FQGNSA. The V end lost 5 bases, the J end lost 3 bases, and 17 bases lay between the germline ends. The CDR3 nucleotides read TGTGCCAGCAGCCTGGGCCGCAGGCTACTCTACGAGCAGTACTTC. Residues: CASSLGRRLLYEQYF.

Here the CDR3 reads CASSLRGSSYNSPLHF. In DNA form, the CDR3 reads TGTGCCAGCAGCCTCCGTGGGAGCTCCTATAATTCACCCCTCCACTTT. J is TRBJ1-6 and V is TRBV6-6; no firm D call. The V gene's germline CDR1 is MNHNY and CDR2 SVGAGI (reference sequence). With 6 bases removed from V and 0 bases from J, the gap between germline ends came to 12 bases. This CDR3 comprises 16 residues.

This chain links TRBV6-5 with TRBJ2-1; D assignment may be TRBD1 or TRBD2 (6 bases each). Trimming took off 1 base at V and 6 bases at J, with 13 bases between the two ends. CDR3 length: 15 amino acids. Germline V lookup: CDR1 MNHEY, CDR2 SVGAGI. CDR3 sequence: CASSYWGANPNEQFF. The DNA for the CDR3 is TGTGCCAGCAGTTACTGGGGGGCTAATCCCAATGAGCAGTTCTTC.

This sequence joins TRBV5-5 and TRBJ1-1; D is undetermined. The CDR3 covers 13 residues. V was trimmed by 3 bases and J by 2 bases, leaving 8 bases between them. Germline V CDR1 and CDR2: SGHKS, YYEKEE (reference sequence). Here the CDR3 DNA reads TGTGCCAGCAGCTCACAGACCAACACTGAAGCTTTCTTT. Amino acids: CASSSQTNTEAFF.

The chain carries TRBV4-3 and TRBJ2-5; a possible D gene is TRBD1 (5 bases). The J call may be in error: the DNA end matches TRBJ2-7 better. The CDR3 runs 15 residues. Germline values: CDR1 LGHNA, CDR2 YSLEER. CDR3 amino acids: CASSQEGRGFYEQYF. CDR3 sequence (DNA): TGCGCCAGCAGCCAAGAAGGAAGGGGTTTCTACGAGCAGTACTTC.

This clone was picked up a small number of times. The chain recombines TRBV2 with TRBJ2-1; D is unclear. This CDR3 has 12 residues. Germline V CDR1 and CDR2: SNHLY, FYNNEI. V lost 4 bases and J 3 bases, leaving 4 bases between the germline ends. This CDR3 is CASSGHYNEQFF. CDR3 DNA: TGTGCCAGCAGTGGGCACTACAATGAGCAGTTCTTC.

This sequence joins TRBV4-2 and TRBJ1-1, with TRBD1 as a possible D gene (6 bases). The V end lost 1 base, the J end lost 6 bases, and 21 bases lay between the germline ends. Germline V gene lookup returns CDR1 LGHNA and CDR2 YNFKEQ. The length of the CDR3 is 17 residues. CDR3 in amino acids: CASSQGDRGGRGAEAFF. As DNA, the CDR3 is TGTGCCAGCAGCCAAGGTGATAGGGGGGGCAGAGGGGCTGAAGCTTTCTTT.

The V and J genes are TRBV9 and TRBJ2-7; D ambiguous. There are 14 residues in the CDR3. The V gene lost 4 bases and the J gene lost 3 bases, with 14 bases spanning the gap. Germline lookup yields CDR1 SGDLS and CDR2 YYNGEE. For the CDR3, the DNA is TGTGCCAGCAGCCCAAGGTACACTGGCTACGAGCAGTACTTC. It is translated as CASSPRYTGYEQYF.

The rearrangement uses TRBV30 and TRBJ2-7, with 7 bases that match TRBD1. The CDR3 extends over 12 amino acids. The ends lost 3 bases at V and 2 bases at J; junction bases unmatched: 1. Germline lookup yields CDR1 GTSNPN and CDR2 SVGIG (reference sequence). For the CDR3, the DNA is TGTGCCTGGAGCAGGGGGACCTACGAGCAGTACTTC. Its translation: CAWSRGTYEQYF.

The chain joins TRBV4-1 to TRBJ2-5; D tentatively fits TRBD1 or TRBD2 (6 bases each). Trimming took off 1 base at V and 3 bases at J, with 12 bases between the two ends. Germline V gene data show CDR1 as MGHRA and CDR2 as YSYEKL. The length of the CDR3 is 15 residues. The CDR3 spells CASSQAYGGEETQYF. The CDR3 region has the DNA TGCGCCAGCAGCCAAGCCTACGGGGGCGAAGAGACCCAGTACTTC.

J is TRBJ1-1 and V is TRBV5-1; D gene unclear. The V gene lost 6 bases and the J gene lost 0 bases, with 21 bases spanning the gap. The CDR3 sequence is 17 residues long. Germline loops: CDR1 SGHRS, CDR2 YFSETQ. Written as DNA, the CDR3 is TGCGCCAGCAACTTAACACCGGGATCAGCCCTGAACACTGAAGCTTTCTTT. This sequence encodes CASNLTPGSALNTEAFF.

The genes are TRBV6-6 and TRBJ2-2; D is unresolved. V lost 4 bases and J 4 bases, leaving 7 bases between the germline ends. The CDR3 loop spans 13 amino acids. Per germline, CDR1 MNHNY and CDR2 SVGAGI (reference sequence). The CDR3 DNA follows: TGTGCCAGCAGTTGGACGGGCACCGGGGAGCTGTTTTTT. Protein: CASSWTGTGELFF.

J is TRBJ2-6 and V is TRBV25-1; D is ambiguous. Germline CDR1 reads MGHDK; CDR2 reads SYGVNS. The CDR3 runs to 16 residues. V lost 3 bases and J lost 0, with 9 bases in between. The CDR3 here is CASSDPRHSGANVLTF. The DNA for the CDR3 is TGTGCCAGCAGTGACCCCCGGCACTCTGGGGCCAACGTCCTGACTTTC.

CDR3 amino acids: CAWKRVQTGELFF. Written as DNA, the CDR3 is TGTGCCTGGAAAAGGGTGCAAACCGGGGAGCTGTTTTTT. The rearrangement uses TRBV30 and TRBJ2-2, with no clear D. Trimming pared 4 bases from V and 5 bases from J, leaving 11 bases between. This CDR3 has 13 amino acids. The germline CDR1 and CDR2 sequences are GTSNPN and SVGIG (reference sequence).

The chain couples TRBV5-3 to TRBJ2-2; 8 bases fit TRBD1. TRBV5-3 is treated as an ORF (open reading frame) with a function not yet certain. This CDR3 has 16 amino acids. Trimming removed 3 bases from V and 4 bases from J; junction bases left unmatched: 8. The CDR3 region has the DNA TGTGCCAGAAGCTGCGCTCCAGGGGGCGGCACCGGGGAGCTGTTTTTT. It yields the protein CARSCAPGGGTGELFF.

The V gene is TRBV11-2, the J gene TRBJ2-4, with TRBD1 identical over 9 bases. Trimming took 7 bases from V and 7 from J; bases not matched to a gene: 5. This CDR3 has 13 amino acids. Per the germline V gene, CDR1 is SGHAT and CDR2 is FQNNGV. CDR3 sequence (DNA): TGTGCCAGCACCCCAGGGACAGGGAACATTCAGTACTTC. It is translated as CASTPGTGNIQYF.

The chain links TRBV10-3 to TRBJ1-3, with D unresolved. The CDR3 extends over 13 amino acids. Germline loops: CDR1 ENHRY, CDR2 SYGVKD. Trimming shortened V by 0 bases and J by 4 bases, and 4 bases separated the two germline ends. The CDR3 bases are TGTGCCATCAGTGAGTCGAAAGGAAACACCATATATTTT. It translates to CAISESKGNTIYF.

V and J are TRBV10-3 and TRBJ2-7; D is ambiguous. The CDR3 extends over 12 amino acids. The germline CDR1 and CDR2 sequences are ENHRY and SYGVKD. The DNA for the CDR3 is TGTGCCATCAGTGATGGGTCCAGGTCGTGGGACGTC. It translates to CAISDGSRSWDV.

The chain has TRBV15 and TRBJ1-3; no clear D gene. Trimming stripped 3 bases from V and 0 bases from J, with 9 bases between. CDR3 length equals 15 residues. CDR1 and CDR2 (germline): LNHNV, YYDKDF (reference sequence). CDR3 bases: TGTGCCACCAGCAGGCCTACCCTCTCTGGAAACACCATATATTTT. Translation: CATSRPTLSGNTIYF. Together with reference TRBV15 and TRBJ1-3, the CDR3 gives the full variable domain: DAMVIQNPRYQVTQFGKPVTLSCSQTLNHNVMYWYQQKSSQAPKLLFHYYDKDFNNEADTPDNFQSRRPNTSFCFLDIRSPGLGDTAMYLCATSRPTLSGNTIYFGEGSWLTVV.

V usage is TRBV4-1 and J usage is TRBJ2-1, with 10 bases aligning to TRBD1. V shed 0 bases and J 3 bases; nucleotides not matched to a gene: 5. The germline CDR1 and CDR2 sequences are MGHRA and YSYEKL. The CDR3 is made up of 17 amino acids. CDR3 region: CASSQDDGTGVYNEQFF. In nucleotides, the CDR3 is TGCGCCAGCAGCCAAGATGACGGGACAGGGGTCTACAATGAGCAGTTCTTC.